This paragraph covers one TCR beta chain sequence. All TRB cDNA libraries came from 5' RACE performed with UMI labels. Each CDR3 protein gets one entry in TCRdb, which reprocessed the 5' RACE reads and gives no DNA. The sample is made up of about 38,000 distinct CDR3 sequences, and the top ten hold roughly 14% of it. With around 310,000 cells each, the CD8+ T cell subsets were individually sorted in triplicate. This sample is part of a study of CXCR3-negative and CXCR3-positive naive CD8 T cells. CDR1 SQVTM and CDR2 ANQGSEA come from the germline V gene. The CDR3 contains 12 residues. The sequencing sample was made of memory CD8+ T cells from blood. The clonotype comes from a human donor in good health. Some clones in this sample may be carry-over from other donors' samples. The chain employs TRBV29-1 and TRBJ2-7. This CDR3 reads CSVVGSGYEQYF.